This T cell receptor beta chain was sequenced in a study of blood T cells in healthy people across ages. CDR3 size: 15 residues. The V end lost 4 bases, the J end lost 6 bases, and 18 bases lay between the germline ends. This clonotype was counted between two and nine times. Its specificity is not known. Together with a sample-barcoded 5' primer, a J-beta primer mix was included in a second PCR lasting about 6 to 11 cycles. TCRdb ran MiXCR on the 5' RACE reads and lists one entry per CDR3 protein. The sample lists 1.4 million to 1.5 million distinct CDR3 sequences; around 42% were seen once. Study-level points and caveats: In long-lived donors, naive CD4+ cell counts and diversity exceeded those of aged donors.

Sequencing was done on a sample of blood. The sequence derives from a woman aged 18-30 years in good health. The J gene is TRBJ1-1, the V gene TRBV12-3 or TRBV12-4; D perhaps matches TRBD1 (5 bases). The chain's CDR3 is CASSSRGRKQAEAFF. In DNA form, the CDR3 reads TGTGCCAGCAGTTCCAGAGGGAGAAAACAGGCTGAAGCTTTCTTT.